The 7 T cell receptor beta chains presented below share a single source sample, sequenced in a study of beta chain features in type 1 diabetes. Expressed TCRB transcripts were sequenced because the entire RNA isolate underwent reverse transcription. The assay was immunoSEQ multiplex PCR, and TCRdb's table has in-frame clones only and misses some. The sample carries about 140,000 clones, around 7% recorded once. The sample taken for sequencing was central memory CD4+ T cells from blood. The origin of the receptors is a woman in her twenties or thirties in good health.

Comment on this clone: Other DNA sequences within the sample encode an identical CDR3. The gene calls are TRBV18 and TRBJ2-5; 7 bases fit TRBD1. This CDR3 has 14 amino acids. The germline CDR1 and CDR2 sequences are KGHSH and LQKENI. V was clipped by 6 bases and J by 2 bases; unmatched bases: 6. CDR3 in DNA: TGTGCCAGCTCCCCGGGACAGACTCAAGAGACCCAGTACTTC. Translating it yields CASSPGQTQETQYF.

V and J are TRBV11-3 and TRBJ1-3, with TRBD1 matching 7 bases. Per the germline V gene, CDR1 is SGHNT and CDR2 is YENEEA. This CDR3 has 13 amino acids. V was clipped by 5 bases and J by 4 bases; unmatched bases: 2. The CDR3 sequence is CASSADRGNTIYF. The CDR3 DNA follows: TGTGCCAGCAGCGCGGACAGGGGAAACACCATATATTTT. Together with reference TRBV11-3 and TRBJ1-3, the CDR3 gives the full variable domain: EAGVVQSPRYKIIEKKQPVAFWCNPISGHNTLYWYLQNLGQGPELLIRYENEEAVDDSQLPKDRFSAERLKGVDSTLKIQPAELGDSAVYLCASSADRGNTIYFGEGSWLTVV.

This clone was counted at least ten times. Other DNA sequences of this sample code for an identical CDR3. This sequence joins TRBV4-2 and TRBJ2-1; 8 bases map to TRBD2. The CDR3 totals 15 residues. Germline CDR1 is LGHNA and CDR2 is YNFKEQ. V lost 1 base and J lost 4; bases outside the gene matches: 3. The CDR3 DNA is TGTGCCAGCAGCCAAGGTTCTAGCGGGTACAATGAGCAGTTCTTC. This encodes CASSQGSSGYNEQFF.

This clone turned up a few times. This chain joins TRBV7-2 and TRBJ2-7, with TRBD1 matching 8 bases. There are 17 residues in the CDR3. Germline trimming cut 1 base from V and 3 bases from J; bases unmatched to any gene: 11. Germline V lookup: CDR1 SGHTA, CDR2 FQGNSA. The CDR3 sequence is CASSLEISQGAGYEQYF. The DNA for the CDR3 is TGTGCCAGCAGCTTAGAAATTAGTCAGGGGGCGGGCTACGAGCAGTACTTC. Using reference TRBV7-2 and TRBJ2-7 for the parts outside the CDR3, the full variable domain is GAGVSQSPSNKVTEKGKDVELRCDPISGHTALYWYRQSLGQGLEFLIYFQGNSAPDKSGLPSDRFSAERTGGSVSTLTIQRTQQEDSAVYLCASSLEISQGAGYEQYFGPGTRLTVT.

The gene calls are TRBV11-2 and TRBJ2-1, with 13 bases matching TRBD2. Germline assignment: CDR1 SGHAT and CDR2 FQNNGV. V dropped 5 bases and J dropped 9; count of bases not matched to a gene: 7. The CDR3 contains 15 residues. CDR3 loop: CASSRGLAGAGEQFF. As DNA, the CDR3 is TGTGCCAGCAGCCGCGGACTAGCGGGAGCGGGTGAGCAGTTCTTC.

This clone was observed a handful of times. The genes are TRBV30 and TRBJ2-5; TRBD1 is a possible D gene (5 bases). The closer fit of TRBJ2-7 to the DNA end suggests the J call may be wrong. The CDR3 has 12 amino acids. Germline V CDR1 and CDR2: GTSNPN, SVGIG (reference sequence). The chain's CDR3 is CAWRQGSYEQYF. For the CDR3, the DNA is TGTGCCTGGAGGCAGGGATCCTACGAGCAGTACTTC.

V and J are TRBV19 and TRBJ1-5; TRBD1 aligns across 7 bases. With V trimmed by 5 bases and J by 12 bases, 7 bases remained unmatched. This CDR3 region has 12 residues. CDR1 is LNHDA, CDR2 SQIVND, per germline (reference sequence). The CDR3 spells CASSVGQLFQHF. DNA for the CDR3: TGTGCCAGTAGTGTGGGACAGCTTTTCCAGCATTTT.